Below are 29 T cell receptor beta chains sequenced from a single sample in a study of siplizumab effects on memory and regulatory T cells. The method was immunoSEQ multiplex PCR; TCRdb's version includes in-frame clones alone and lacks a portion of them. The data contain 57,000 or so clones, 65% to 80% of them singletons. The sequenced sample was memory CD4+ T cells sorted from blood. Receptors were obtained from a human donor in good health.

This chain uses TRBV27 with TRBJ1-1; no reliable D call. CDR1 and CDR2 from the germline V gene are MNHEY and SMNVEV (reference sequence). The V end was cut by 5 bases, the J end by 5 bases, with 18 bases between. The CDR3 covers 15 residues. CDR3 region: CASSPRTPRETEAFF. CDR3 DNA sequence: TGTGCCAGCAGTCCCCGGACTCCCCGGGAGACTGAAGCTTTCTTT.

V and J are TRBV19 and TRBJ2-3; D tentatively reads TRBD1 or TRBD2 (7 bases each). The CDR3 is made up of 15 amino acids. CDR1 and CDR2 from the germline V gene are LNHDA and SQIVND (reference sequence). V shed 7 bases and J shed 1 base, with 15 bases lying between them. The CDR3: CASIRSGGGTDTQYF. Written as DNA, the CDR3 is TGTGCCAGTATTAGATCAGGGGGGGGCACAGATACGCAGTATTTT.

The chain is built from TRBV5-1 and TRBJ2-5, with TRBD2 matching over 9 bases. CDR1 and CDR2 from the germline V gene are SGHRS and YFSETQ. The CDR3 is made up of 15 amino acids. J gave up 5 bases and V 4 bases, and 9 bases lay outside the gene matches. The chain's CDR3 is CASSAGGTTMETQYF. CDR3 nucleotides: TGCGCCAGCAGCGCGGGAGGGACTACTATGGAGACCCAGTACTTC.

A single count supports this clone. V and J are TRBV29-1 and TRBJ2-3; D is perhaps TRBD2 (7 bases). The ends were cut back, 5 bases at V and 3 bases at J, with 15 bases in the middle. CDR1 SQVTM and CDR2 ANQGSEA come from the germline V gene. This CDR3 comprises 14 residues. This chain's CDR3 is CSVYGGAKTDTQYF. The CDR3 DNA follows: TGCAGCGTTTATGGGGGGGCTAAGACAGATACGCAGTATTTT.

By sample fraction, this clone is medium-sized (0.01 to 0.1%). The CDR3 protein is CASSYVGTEAFF. The CDR3 nucleotides are TGTGCCAGCAGTTATGTGGGCACTGAAGCTTTCTTT. This rearrangement joins TRBV2 to TRBJ1-1; D is ambiguous. The germline CDR1 and CDR2 sequences are SNHLY and FYNNEI. The germline V and J ends were trimmed by 5 bases and 4 bases, with 8 bases remaining between them. The CDR3 contains 12 residues.

The gene calls are TRBV10-3 and TRBJ2-5; D not certain. The CDR3 has 16 amino acids. V lost 0 bases, J lost 5 bases, and 16 bases lay in between. Germline-derived CDR1 and CDR2 are ENHRY and SYGVKD. CDR3 protein: CAISESLTLGRETQYF. The CDR3 region has the DNA TGTGCCATCAGTGAGTCTCTCACTCTTGGTCGGGAGACCCAGTACTTC.

The chain couples TRBV9 to TRBJ1-1; D remains ambiguous. V dropped 0 bases and J dropped 6 bases, with 12 bases sitting between them. The CDR3 is made up of 14 amino acids. In germline, CDR1 is SGDLS, CDR2 YYNGEE. CDR3 amino acids: CASSVDPGKAEAFF. In DNA form, the CDR3 reads TGTGCCAGCAGCGTAGATCCGGGTAAGGCTGAAGCTTTCTTT.

This clone came up many times. V usage is TRBV6-1 and J usage is TRBJ2-7; the match to TRBD1 covers 7 bases. Looked up from germline, CDR1 is MNHNS and CDR2 is SASEGT. After removal of 6 bases from V and 10 bases from J, the junction contained 9 bases not matched to a gene. There are 12 residues in the CDR3. The CDR3 here is CASSRDSLGQYF. CDR3 bases: TGTGCCAGCAGCCGGGACAGCCTCGGCCAGTACTTC.

Comment on this clone: One junction end does not reproduce the germline sequence, and a read error may be involved. The chain joins TRBV14 to TRBJ2-3, with 9 bases lining up with TRBD2. Germline values: CDR1 SGHDN, CDR2 FVKESK. The CDR3 sequence is 13 residues long. Here the CDR3 DNA reads TGTGCCAGCAGCCAAGGGCTAGCGGGACGTTCGGATTTT. This encodes CASSQGLAGRSDF.

The rearrangement joins TRBV19 to TRBJ1-2, with TRBD1 matching 8 bases. The CDR3 is 14 amino acids. Germline CDR1 reads LNHDA; CDR2 reads SQIVND (reference sequence). After removal of 7 bases from V and 0 bases from J, the junction contained 4 bases not matched to a gene. The CDR3 spells CASIGDRTNYGYTF. In DNA, the CDR3 is TGTGCCAGTATCGGGGACAGGACTAACTATGGCTACACCTTC.

The J gene is TRBJ1-1, the V gene TRBV11-1, with D uncertain. The germline V and J ends were trimmed by 3 bases and 1 base, with 9 bases remaining between them. The CDR3 sequence is 14 residues long. Germline V CDR1 and CDR2: SGHAT, FQDESV (reference sequence). Written as DNA, the CDR3 is TGTGCCAGCAGCTTGGAGGGCCAGAACACTGAAGCTTTCTTT. Encoded protein: CASSLEGQNTEAFF.

J is TRBJ1-5 and V is TRBV18, with 10 positions matching TRBD1. The junction had 9 bases not matched to a gene; V was cut back by 3 bases and J by 1 base. Germline V gives CDR1 KGHSH, CDR2 LQKENI. The CDR3 runs to 18 residues. The CDR3 spells CASSPIGGTGASNQPQHF. In DNA form, the CDR3 reads TGTGCCAGCTCACCGATAGGGGGGACAGGGGCGAGCAATCAGCCCCAGCATTTT.

This clone was seen only a few times. V is TRBV19 and J is TRBJ2-3; 10 bases fit TRBD2. The CDR3 length is 15 residues. J gave up 2 bases and V 4 bases, and 3 bases lay outside the gene matches. Germline loops: CDR1 LNHDA, CDR2 SQIVND (reference sequence). The CDR3: CASSTTSGATDTQYF. The CDR3 bases are TGTGCCAGTAGTACCACTAGCGGGGCCACAGATACGCAGTATTTT. The full variable domain, in which reference TRBV19 and TRBJ2-3 provide the parts outside the CDR3, is DGGITQSPKYLFRKEGQNVTLSCEQNLNHDAMYWYRQDPGQGLRLIYYSQIVNDFQKGDIAEGYSVSREKKESFPLTVTSAQKNPTAFYLCASSTTSGATDTQYFGPGTRLTVL.

The rearrangement joins TRBV28 to TRBJ2-7, with a possible D match to TRBD2 (5 bases). The CDR3 is 15 residues long. CDR1 is MDHEN and CDR2 is SYDVKM in the germline V gene. The V end lost 5 bases, the J end lost 6 bases, and 20 bases lay between the germline ends. CDR3 loop: CASSPTRSPVGEQYF. DNA of the CDR3: TGTGCCAGCAGTCCTACTAGATCTCCGGTAGGCGAGCAGTACTTC.

The chain uses TRBV4-1 and TRBJ2-7; 9 nucleotides line up with TRBD1. The CDR3 runs to 14 residues. Unmatched junction bases numbered 6, after V lost 2 bases and J lost 7 bases. Per the germline V gene, CDR1 is MGHRA and CDR2 is YSYEKL. CDR3 amino acids: CASSQQQGAREQYF. CDR3 coding DNA: TGCGCCAGCAGCCAACAACAGGGGGCAAGGGAGCAGTACTTC.

The chain is built from TRBV7-2 and TRBJ2-5; D is perhaps TRBD2 (6 bases). The germline V gene encodes CDR1 SGHTA and CDR2 FQGNSA. CDR3 length: 15 residues. V gave up 4 bases and J gave up 3 bases, with 15 bases separating them. The DNA for the CDR3 is TGTGCCAGCAGCTCTCCGGGACTCACAAAAGAGACCCAGTACTTC. Translated: CASSSPGLTKETQYF.

V is TRBV28 and J is TRBJ1-6; no clear D gene. Germline lookup yields CDR1 MDHEN and CDR2 SYDVKM. The CDR3 covers 12 residues. Trimming took off 2 bases at V and 7 bases at J, with 3 bases between the two ends. For the CDR3, the DNA is TGTGCCAGCAGTTTAGCCAATTCACCCCTCCACTTT. Residues: CASSLANSPLHF.

The chain links TRBV19 to TRBJ1-5, with a tentative D call TRBD1 (5 bases). Germline CDR1 reads LNHDA; CDR2 reads SQIVND (reference sequence). Trimming took off 4 bases at V and 0 bases at J, with 22 bases between the two ends. The CDR3 has 19 residues. For the CDR3, the DNA is TGTGCCAGTAGTAGGCTCCGTATTGGGACGGCATTTAGCAATCAGCCCCAGCATTTT. Its translation is CASSRLRIGTAFSNQPQHF.

The chain recombines TRBV6-5 with TRBJ1-2, with unresolved D. Trimming removed 6 bases at V and 3 bases at J, with 11 bases between. The length of the CDR3 is 13 residues. Germline CDR1 and CDR2: MNHEY and SVGAGI. The CDR3 loop reads CASSAASDYGYTF. CDR3 nucleotides: TGTGCCAGCAGCGCCGCTAGTGACTATGGCTACACCTTC.

This clone occurred a few times. The chain joins TRBV28 to TRBJ1-4, with D possibly being TRBD1 (5 bases). This CDR3 is 13 amino acids long. CDR1 is MDHEN and CDR2 is SYDVKM in the germline V gene. With 7 bases removed from V and 6 bases from J, the gap between germline ends came to 12 bases. The CDR3 DNA follows: TGTGCCAGCAATATTCTGACAGATGAAAAACTGTTTTTT. This encodes CASNILTDEKLFF.

The gene calls are TRBV28 and TRBJ2-5; 8 bases are shared with TRBD2. V was pared by 9 bases and J by 5 bases, with 8 bases of the junction left unmatched. Germline lookup yields CDR1 MDHEN and CDR2 SYDVKM. There are 13 residues in the CDR3. The CDR3 sequence is CASNPGGLETQYF. For the CDR3, the DNA is TGTGCCAGTAATCCGGGGGGGCTTGAGACCCAGTACTTC.

This chain uses TRBV19 with TRBJ1-2; D is uncertain. Germline CDR1 is LNHDA and CDR2 is SQIVND (reference sequence). The V and J ends lost 1 base and 6 bases respectively, with 21 bases between them. The CDR3 totals 17 residues. CDR3 nucleotide sequence: TGTGCCAGTAGTATAGGCAGGATCCGTATTTCGGTGGATGGCTACACCTTC. It yields the protein CASSIGRIRISVDGYTF.

V and J are TRBV29-1 and TRBJ2-7; unclear D gene. Germline CDR1 and CDR2: SQVTM and ANQGSEA. The germline V and J ends were trimmed by 4 bases and 0 bases, with 16 bases remaining between them. The CDR3 consists of 15 residues. CDR3 bases: TGCAGCGTTGTAACGACCATAACACACTCCTACGAGCAGTACTTC. Protein sequence: CSVVTTITHSYEQYF.

This chain connects TRBV7-7 to TRBJ2-7, with 11 bases aligning to TRBD2. Germline CDR1 and CDR2: SSHAT and FNYEAQ (reference sequence). After removal of 5 bases from V and 6 bases from J, the junction contained 3 bases not matched to a gene. CDR3 length equals 13 residues. In DNA form, the CDR3 reads TGTGCCAGCAGCCCGGGGACTAGCGGCGAGCAGTACTTC. Amino acids: CASSPGTSGEQYF.

V usage is TRBV5-5 and J usage is TRBJ2-7, with D possibly matching TRBD1 (6 bases). The germline V gene has CDR1 SGHKS and CDR2 YYEKEE (reference sequence). V was shortened by 4 bases and J by 4 bases, with 12 bases between the two germline ends. The CDR3 is 13 amino acids. The CDR3 sequence: CASSRNQGYEQYF. The CDR3 bases are TGTGCCAGCAGCCGAAACCAGGGGTACGAGCAGTACTTC.

The sample holds a few counts of this clone. The rearrangement joins TRBV18 to TRBJ2-5; no reliable D call. The V gene's germline CDR1 is KGHSH and CDR2 LQKENI. V dropped 6 bases and J dropped 2 bases, with 7 bases sitting between them. The CDR3 sequence is 12 residues long. In DNA, the CDR3 is TGTGCCAGCTCGCCCCAACAAGAGACCCAGTACTTC. It specifies CASSPQQETQYF.

J is TRBJ1-1 and V is TRBV7-2, with D possibly being TRBD1 (5 bases). CDR3 length equals 17 residues. The germline V gene encodes CDR1 SGHTA and CDR2 FQGNSA. V lost 3 bases and J lost 0, with 17 bases in between. This chain's CDR3 is CASSFLSVGGMNTEAFF. DNA for the CDR3: TGTGCCAGCAGCTTCCTATCGGTCGGGGGGATGAACACTGAAGCTTTCTTT. Supplemented by reference TRBV7-2 and TRBJ1-1, the full variable domain reads GAGVSQSPSNKVTEKGKDVELRCDPISGHTALYWYRQSLGQGLEFLIYFQGNSAPDKSGLPSDRFSAERTGGSVSTLTIQRTQQEDSAVYLCASSFLSVGGMNTEAFFGQGTRLTVV.

Only a few counts were recorded for this clone. The chain employs TRBV11-1 and TRBJ1-1; 9 nucleotides line up with TRBD1. CDR1 and CDR2 from the germline V gene are SGHAT and FQDESV (reference sequence). The CDR3 contains 14 residues. Trimming cost V 4 bases and J 5 bases; bases outside gene matches: 5. In DNA form, the CDR3 reads TGTGCCAGCAGCTCACAGGGGGCGCTTACTGAAGCTTTCTTT. This sequence encodes CASSSQGALTEAFF. Based on the CDR3 plus reference TRBV11-1 and TRBJ1-1, the full variable domain is EAEVAQSPRYKITEKSQAVAFWCDPISGHATLYWYRQILGQGPELLVQFQDESVVDDSQLPKDRFSAERLKGVDSTLKIQPAELGDSAMYLCASSSQGALTEAFFGQGTRLTVV.

This clone was seen more than once but under ten times. This CDR3 is CASSVAGERNTEAFF. The CDR3 DNA reads as TGTGCCAGCAGCGTAGCTGGGGAGAGGAACACTGAAGCTTTCTTT. The V call is TRBV9, the J call TRBJ1-1; no clear D. Germline values: CDR1 SGDLS, CDR2 YYNGEE. Trimming removed 0 bases at V and 1 base at J, with 10 bases between. CDR3 size: 15 residues.